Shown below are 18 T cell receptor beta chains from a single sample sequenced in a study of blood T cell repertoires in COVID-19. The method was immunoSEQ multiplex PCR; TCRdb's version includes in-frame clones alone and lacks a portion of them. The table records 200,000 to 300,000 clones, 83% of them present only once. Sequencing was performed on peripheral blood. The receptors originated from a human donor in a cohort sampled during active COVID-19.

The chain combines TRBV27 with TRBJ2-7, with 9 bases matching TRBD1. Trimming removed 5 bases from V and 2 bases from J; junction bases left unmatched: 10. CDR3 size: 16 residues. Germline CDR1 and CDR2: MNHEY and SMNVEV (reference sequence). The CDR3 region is CASSRTGTGLPYEQYF. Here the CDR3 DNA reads TGTGCCAGCAGTCGGACCGGGACAGGGCTCCCCTACGAGCAGTACTTC.

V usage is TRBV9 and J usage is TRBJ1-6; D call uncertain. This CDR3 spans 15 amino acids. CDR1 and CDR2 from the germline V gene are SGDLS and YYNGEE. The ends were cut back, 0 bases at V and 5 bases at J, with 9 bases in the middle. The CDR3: CASSVERNHNSPLHF. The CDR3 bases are TGTGCCAGCAGCGTAGAGCGGAACCATAATTCACCCCTCCACTTT.

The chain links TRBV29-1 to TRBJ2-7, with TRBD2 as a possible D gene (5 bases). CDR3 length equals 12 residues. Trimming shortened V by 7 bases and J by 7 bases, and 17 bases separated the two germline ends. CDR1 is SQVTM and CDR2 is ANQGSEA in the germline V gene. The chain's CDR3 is CSGAEDLGEQYF. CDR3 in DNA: TGCAGCGGGGCCGAGGACTTGGGGGAGCAGTACTTC.

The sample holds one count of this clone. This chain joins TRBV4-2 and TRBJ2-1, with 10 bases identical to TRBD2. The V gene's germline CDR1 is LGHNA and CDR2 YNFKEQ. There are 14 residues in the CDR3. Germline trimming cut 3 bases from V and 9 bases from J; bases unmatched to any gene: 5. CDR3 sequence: CASSQGSGGTEQFF. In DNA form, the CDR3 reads TGTGCCAGCAGCCAGGGTAGCGGGGGGACTGAGCAGTTCTTC.

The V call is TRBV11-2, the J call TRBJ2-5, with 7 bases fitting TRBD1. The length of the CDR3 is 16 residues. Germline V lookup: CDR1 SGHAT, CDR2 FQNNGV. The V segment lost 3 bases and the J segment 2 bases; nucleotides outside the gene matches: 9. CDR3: CASSFSGQALQETQYF. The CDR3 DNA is TGTGCCAGCAGCTTTTCCGGACAGGCATTACAAGAGACCCAGTACTTC.

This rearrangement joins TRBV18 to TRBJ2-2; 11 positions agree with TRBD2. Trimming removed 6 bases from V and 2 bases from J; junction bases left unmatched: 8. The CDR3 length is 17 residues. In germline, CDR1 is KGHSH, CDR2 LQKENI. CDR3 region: CASSNQGTSGNTGELFF. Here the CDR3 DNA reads TGTGCCAGCTCGAACCAGGGGACTAGCGGAAACACCGGGGAGCTGTTTTTT.

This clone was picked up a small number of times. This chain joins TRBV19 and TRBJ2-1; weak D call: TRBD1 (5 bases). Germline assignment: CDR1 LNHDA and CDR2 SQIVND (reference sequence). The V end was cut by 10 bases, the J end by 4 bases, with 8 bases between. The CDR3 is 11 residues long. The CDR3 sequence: CATRQYNEQFF. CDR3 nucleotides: TGTGCCACCAGACAGTACAATGAGCAGTTCTTC.

CDR3 sequence reads: CASSPHPQGSSYEQYF. CDR3 in DNA: TGCGCCAGCAGCCCCCATCCCCAGGGGAGCTCCTACGAGCAGTACTTC. V and J are TRBV5-1 and TRBJ2-7, with D tentatively TRBD1 (6 bases). The germline V and J ends were trimmed by 4 bases and 0 bases, with 17 bases remaining between them. This CDR3 has 16 residues. From germline, CDR1 is SGHRS and CDR2 YFSETQ.

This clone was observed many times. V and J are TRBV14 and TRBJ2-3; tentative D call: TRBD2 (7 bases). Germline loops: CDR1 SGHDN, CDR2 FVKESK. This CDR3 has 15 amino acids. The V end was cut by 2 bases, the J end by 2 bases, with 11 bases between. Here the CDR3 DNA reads TGTGCCAGCAGCCAACGGGGGGCTCCCACAGATACGCAGTATTTT. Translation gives CASSQRGAPTDTQYF.

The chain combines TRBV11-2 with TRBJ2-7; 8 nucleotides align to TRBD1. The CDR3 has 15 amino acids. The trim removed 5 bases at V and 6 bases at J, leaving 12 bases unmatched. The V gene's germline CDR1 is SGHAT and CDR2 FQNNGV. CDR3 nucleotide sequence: TGTGCCAGCAGCCCTCAGGGGGCTAGTGGAGGCGAGCAGTACTTC. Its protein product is CASSPQGASGGEQYF.

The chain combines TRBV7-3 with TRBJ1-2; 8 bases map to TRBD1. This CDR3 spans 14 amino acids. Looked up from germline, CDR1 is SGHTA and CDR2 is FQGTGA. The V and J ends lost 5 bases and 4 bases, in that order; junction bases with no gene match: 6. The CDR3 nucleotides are TGTGCCAGCAGCCCCCGGACAGGGACCTATGGCTACACCTTC. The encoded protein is CASSPRTGTYGYTF.

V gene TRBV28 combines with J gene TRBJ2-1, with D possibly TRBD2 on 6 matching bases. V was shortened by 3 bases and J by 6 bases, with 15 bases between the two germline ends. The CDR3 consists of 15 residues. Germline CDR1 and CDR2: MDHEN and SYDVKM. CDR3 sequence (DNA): TGTGCCAGCAGTTTGGTAGCGGCAACCGTCAATGAGCAGTTCTTC. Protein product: CASSLVAATVNEQFF.

This chain's CDR3 is CASSPNEGRSSYEQYF. The CDR3 nucleotides read TGTGCCAGCTCACCGAATGAGGGTAGATCCTCCTACGAGCAGTACTTC. V is TRBV18 and J is TRBJ2-7; D might be TRBD2 (5 bases). Germline CDR1 KGHSH, CDR2 LQKENI. This CDR3 has 16 amino acids. Trimming shortened V by 3 bases and J by 0 bases, and 15 bases separated the two germline ends.

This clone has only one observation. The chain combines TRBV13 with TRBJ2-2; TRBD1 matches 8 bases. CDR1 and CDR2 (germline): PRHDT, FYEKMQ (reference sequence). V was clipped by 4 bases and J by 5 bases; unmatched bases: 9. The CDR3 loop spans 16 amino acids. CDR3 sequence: CASSSEDRGLTGELFF. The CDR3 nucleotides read TGTGCCAGCAGCTCGGAAGACAGGGGACTGACCGGGGAGCTGTTTTTT.

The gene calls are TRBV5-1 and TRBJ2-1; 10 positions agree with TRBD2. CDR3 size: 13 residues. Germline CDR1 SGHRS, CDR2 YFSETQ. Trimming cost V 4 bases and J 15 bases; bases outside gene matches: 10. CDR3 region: CASSETLAGEPFF. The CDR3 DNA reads TGCGCCAGCAGCGAGACTCTAGCGGGAGAACCGTTCTTC.

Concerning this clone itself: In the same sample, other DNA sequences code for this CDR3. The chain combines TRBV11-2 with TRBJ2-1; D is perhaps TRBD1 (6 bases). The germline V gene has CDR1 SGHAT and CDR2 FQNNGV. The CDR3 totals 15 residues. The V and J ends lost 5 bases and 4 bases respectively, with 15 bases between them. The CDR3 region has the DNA TGTGCCAGCAGCCCGTCAACGGACAGATACAATGAGCAGTTCTTC. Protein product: CASSPSTDRYNEQFF.

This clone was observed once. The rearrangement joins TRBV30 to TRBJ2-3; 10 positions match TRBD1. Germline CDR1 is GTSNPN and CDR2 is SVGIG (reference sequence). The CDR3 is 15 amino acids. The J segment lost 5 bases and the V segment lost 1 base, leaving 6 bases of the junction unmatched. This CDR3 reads CAWSGDRGQGDTQYF. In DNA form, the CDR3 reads TGTGCCTGGAGTGGCGACAGGGGGCAAGGAGATACGCAGTATTTT.

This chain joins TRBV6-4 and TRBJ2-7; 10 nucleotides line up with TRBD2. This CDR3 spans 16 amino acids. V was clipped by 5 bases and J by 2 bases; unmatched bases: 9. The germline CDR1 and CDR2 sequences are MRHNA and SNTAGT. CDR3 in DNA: TGTGCCAGCAGTTTCGATCGGACTAGCGGAACCTACGAGCAGTACTTC. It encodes CASSFDRTSGTYEQYF.